The 30 T cell receptor beta chains below all came from one sample that was sequenced in a study of blood T cell repertoires in COVID-19. Repertoires were generated with immunoSEQ multiplex PCR, while TCRdb's copy carries only in-frame clones and drops some. The table records 150,000 or so clones, around 85% of them present only once. Sequencing was done on a sample of peripheral blood. Receptor source: a man in his sixties who had recovered from COVID-19.

The chain combines TRBV30 with TRBJ2-2; weak D call: TRBD1 (5 bases). CDR1 and CDR2 from the germline V gene are GTSNPN and SVGIG (reference sequence). Deletions cut 4 bases from V and 6 bases from J, with 12 bases between. CDR3 length: 13 residues. CDR3 in DNA: TGTGCCTGGAAAGGCCAGGGTTCCGGGGAGCTGTTTTTT. This translates into CAWKGQGSGELFF.

V and J are TRBV4-2 and TRBJ1-5; no definite D call. The CDR3 covers 15 residues. V lost 4 bases to trimming and J lost 1 base, with 11 bases between them. CDR1 and CDR2 (germline): LGHNA, YNFKEQ. The CDR3: CASSPRGGSNQPQHF. DNA for the CDR3: TGTGCCAGCAGCCCCCGGGGAGGGAGCAATCAGCCCCAGCATTTT.

The gene calls are TRBV13 and TRBJ1-2, with D unclear. This CDR3 contains 17 residues. From germline, CDR1 is PRHDT and CDR2 FYEKMQ (reference sequence). Trimming pared 2 bases from V and 3 bases from J, leaving 19 bases between. DNA of the CDR3: TGTGCCAGCAGCTTAAGGAGGGAACCCCCCCCCTACTATGGCTACACCTTC. Its translation: CASSLRREPPPYYGYTF.

The chain recombines TRBV5-1 with TRBJ2-3; 14 bases fit TRBD2. V lost 2 bases, J lost 3 bases, and 2 bases stayed unmatched. The CDR3 is made up of 16 amino acids. Germline V lookup: CDR1 SGHRS, CDR2 YFSETQ. This CDR3 reads CASSFRTSGGTDTQYF. CDR3 in DNA: TGCGCCAGCAGCTTCCGGACTAGCGGGGGGACAGATACGCAGTATTTT.

This rearrangement joins TRBV24-1 to TRBJ2-1; the D gene is possibly TRBD2 (6 bases). This CDR3 has 15 residues. The germline gives CDR1 KGHDR, CDR2 SFDVKD. Trimming took off 4 bases at V and 2 bases at J, with 11 bases between the two ends. CDR3 bases: TGTGCCACCAGTGAAAGGGGAGGAGCCTACAATGAGCAGTTCTTC. Its protein product is CATSERGGAYNEQFF.

The J gene is TRBJ2-2, the V gene TRBV7-2, with 9 bases lining up with TRBD2. CDR1 is SGHTA, CDR2 FQGNSA, per germline. The CDR3 covers 15 residues. J was trimmed by 4 bases and V by 2 bases; bases with no gene match: 2. CDR3 amino acids: CASSLWRGGTGELFF. The CDR3 bases are TGTGCCAGCAGCTTATGGCGGGGGGGCACCGGGGAGCTGTTTTTT.

V is TRBV21-1 and J is TRBJ1-1. TRBV21-1 is designated a pseudogene. The CDR3 totals 14 residues. In DNA, the CDR3 is TGTGCCAGCAGCAATCATGGGGAGGACACTGAAGCTTTCTTT. Its translation: CASSNHGEDTEAFF.

The chain is built from TRBV4-2 and TRBJ2-4, with D possibly matching TRBD1 (7 bases). The CDR3 length is 16 residues. The V end was cut by 2 bases, the J end by 8 bases, with 19 bases between. Germline CDR1 is LGHNA and CDR2 is YNFKEQ. CDR3 residues: CASSQTRQGGLDIQYF. The CDR3 nucleotides read TGTGCCAGCAGCCAAACCAGACAGGGAGGCCTGGACATTCAGTACTTC.

The chain combines TRBV6-1 with TRBJ1-1; D unresolved. The CDR3 has 13 amino acids. Germline values: CDR1 MNHNS, CDR2 SASEGT. The V end lost 0 bases, the J end lost 5 bases, and 7 bases lay between the germline ends. CDR3 nucleotides: TGTGCCAGCAGTGAAGCGTGGAGAACTGAAGCTTTCTTT. Residues: CASSEAWRTEAFF.

The chain recombines TRBV28 with TRBJ2-7, with D perhaps TRBD1 (6 bases). Trimming took off 7 bases at V and 2 bases at J, with 18 bases between the two ends. The CDR3 is 15 amino acids. The germline V gene has CDR1 MDHEN and CDR2 SYDVKM. CDR3 sequence reads: CASTPKGGLTYEQYF. As DNA, the CDR3 is TGTGCCAGCACGCCAAAAGGGGGTCTTACCTACGAGCAGTACTTC.

This rearrangement joins TRBV5-1 to TRBJ2-2; TRBD1 might be the D (6 bases). The germline V and J ends were trimmed by 8 bases and 0 bases, with 8 bases remaining between them. The CDR3 runs 13 residues. Germline V lookup: CDR1 SGHRS, CDR2 YFSETQ. The CDR3: CASWTANTGELFF. The CDR3 DNA follows: TGCGCCAGTTGGACAGCGAACACCGGGGAGCTGTTTTTT. The complete variable domain, with remaining parts taken from reference TRBV5-1 and TRBJ2-2, reads KAGVTQTPRYLIKTRGQQVTLSCSPISGHRSVSWYQQTPGQGLQFLFEYFSETQRNKGNFPGRFSGRQFSNSRSEMNVSTLELGDSALYLCASWTANTGELFFGEGSRLTVL.

This clone has a single count. The rearrangement joins TRBV5-6 to TRBJ1-2; 9 bases map to TRBD1. The CDR3 has 14 residues. Germline lookup yields CDR1 SGHDT and CDR2 YYEEEE. Trimming removed 2 bases from V and 7 bases from J; junction bases left unmatched: 6. Here the CDR3 DNA reads TGTGCCAGCAGCTTCAACAGGGGGCAAGCTGGCTACACCTTC. It codes for CASSFNRGQAGYTF.

Many counts were recorded for this clone. The rearrangement joins TRBV18 to TRBJ1-1; a weak D match, TRBD1 (5 bases). This CDR3 region has 15 residues. Trimming shortened V by 5 bases and J by 3 bases, and 16 bases separated the two germline ends. Germline values: CDR1 KGHSH, CDR2 LQKENI. CDR3 sequence: CASSSAGVKDTEAFF. The DNA for the CDR3 is TGTGCCAGCTCATCAGCGGGGGTGAAGGACACTGAAGCTTTCTTT. Together with reference TRBV18 and TRBJ1-1, the CDR3 gives the full variable domain: NAGVMQNPRHLVRRRGQEARLRCSPMKGHSHVYWYRQLPEEGLKFMVYLQKENIIDESGMPKERFSAEFPKEGPSILRIQQVVRGDSAAYFCASSSAGVKDTEAFFGQGTRLTVV.

This clone was counted a single time. This chain uses TRBV27 with TRBJ2-3; 8 bases are shared with TRBD2. The CDR3 totals 19 residues. Germline V gives CDR1 MNHEY, CDR2 SMNVEV (reference sequence). Unmatched junction bases numbered 18, after V lost 6 bases and J lost 1 base. The CDR3 loop reads CASRAWGGGTSSGTDTQYF. The CDR3 DNA sequence: TGTGCCAGCAGAGCTTGGGGTGGGGGGACTAGTTCTGGCACAGATACGCAGTATTTT.

V gene TRBV20-1 combines with J gene TRBJ2-3; TRBD2 matches at 15 bases. This CDR3 has 16 amino acids. The ends lost 3 bases at V and 6 bases at J; junction bases unmatched: 7. CDR1 and CDR2 (germline): DFQATT, SNEGSKA (reference sequence). Here the CDR3 reads CSASGLAGGPGDTQYF. The CDR3 nucleotides read TGCAGTGCTAGTGGACTAGCGGGGGGGCCCGGCGATACGCAGTATTTT.

This chain links TRBV7-3 with TRBJ2-3, with D perhaps TRBD2 (7 bases). V was trimmed by 1 base and J by 6 bases, leaving 20 bases between them. CDR1 is SGHTA, CDR2 FQGTGA, per germline. CDR3 length equals 17 residues. The DNA for the CDR3 is TGTGCCAGCAGCTTAAGTCCCTTAGGGGGGGGGCCGGATACGCAGTATTTT. Protein sequence: CASSLSPLGGGPDTQYF.

The chain uses TRBV7-2 and TRBJ2-3, with 7 bases matching TRBD2. V shed 5 bases and J 8 bases; nucleotides not matched to a gene: 16. Germline V gene sequence: CDR1 SGHTA, CDR2 FQGNSA. This CDR3 spans 16 amino acids. The CDR3 here is CASSPEVGGGIGTQYF. The CDR3 bases are TGTGCCAGCAGCCCCGAGGTTGGGGGGGGGATAGGTACGCAGTATTTT.

This clone was detected only a few times. The V call is TRBV29-1, the J call TRBJ1-2, with D perhaps matching TRBD1 (6 bases). Trimming left V 0 bases short and J 5 bases short, with 16 bases between. The germline V gene encodes CDR1 SQVTM and CDR2 ANQGSEA. The CDR3 extends over 15 amino acids. The CDR3 DNA reads TGCAGCGTTGAAGACCGGGGGGCGCAAATGTATGGCTACACCTTC. This sequence encodes CSVEDRGAQMYGYTF.

The sample holds one count of this clone. The gene calls are TRBV7-9 and TRBJ2-3; 10 nucleotides line up with TRBD2. J gave up 4 bases and V 2 bases, and 6 bases lay outside the gene matches. The CDR3 extends over 16 amino acids. Per the germline V gene, CDR1 is SEHNR and CDR2 is FQNEAQ (reference sequence). In DNA, the CDR3 is TGTGCCAGCAGCTTAAGTCCGGGGACTAGCGCAGATACGCAGTATTTT. Residues: CASSLSPGTSADTQYF.

This chain uses TRBV2 with TRBJ1-2; 10 bases are shared with TRBD1. The CDR3 has 14 residues. The ends lost 6 bases at V and 3 bases at J; junction bases unmatched: 4. Per germline, CDR1 SNHLY and CDR2 FYNNEI. The CDR3 sequence is CASRETGGDYGYTF. CDR3 sequence (DNA): TGTGCCAGCAGGGAGACAGGGGGCGACTATGGCTACACCTTC.

The sample holds a few counts of this clone. J is TRBJ2-6 and V is TRBV7-9; tentatively, D is TRBD1 (6 bases). This CDR3 contains 16 residues. V was trimmed by 8 bases and J by 4 bases, leaving 18 bases between them. The germline V gene encodes CDR1 SEHNR and CDR2 FQNEAQ (reference sequence). The CDR3 protein is CASEPLQGTGANVLTF. CDR3 bases: TGTGCCAGCGAACCATTACAGGGCACCGGGGCCAACGTCCTGACTTTC.

The chain couples TRBV6-4 to TRBJ1-2; possible D gene TRBD1, 6 bases. Germline V gives CDR1 MRHNA, CDR2 SNTAGT. The ends were cut back, 4 bases at V and 7 bases at J, with 13 bases in the middle. The CDR3 has 13 residues. CDR3 protein: CASSGATGSGYTF. The CDR3 coding sequence is TGTGCCAGCAGTGGAGCTACAGGGTCTGGCTACACCTTC.

The rearrangement joins TRBV5-4 to TRBJ2-7; D perhaps matches TRBD1 (6 bases). The CDR3 extends over 15 amino acids. The V end lost 0 bases, the J end lost 2 bases, and 12 bases lay between the germline ends. CDR1 and CDR2 from the germline V gene are SGHNT and YYREEE (reference sequence). The CDR3: CASSLDREGPYEQYF. CDR3 sequence (DNA): TGTGCCAGCAGCTTGGACAGGGAAGGGCCCTACGAGCAGTACTTC.

The chain recombines TRBV3-1 (or the pseudogene TRBV3-2) with TRBJ2-1, with 9 bases that match TRBD2. CDR3 length: 16 residues. Unmatched junction bases numbered 8, after V lost 4 bases and J lost 4 bases. The V gene's germline CDR1 is LGHDT and CDR2 YNNKEL (reference sequence). This CDR3 is CASSPRGRGGYNEQFF. Written as DNA, the CDR3 is TGTGCCAGCAGCCCCCGAGGGCGGGGGGGATACAATGAGCAGTTCTTC.

This chain uses TRBV19 with TRBJ1-2, with 9 bases identical to TRBD1. Germline V gene lookup returns CDR1 LNHDA and CDR2 SQIVND (reference sequence). Trimming took 7 bases from V and 4 from J; bases not matched to a gene: 7. CDR3 size: 14 residues. As DNA, the CDR3 is TGTGCCAGTACCCCGGGACAGGGAATCTATGGCTACACCTTC. The encoded protein is CASTPGQGIYGYTF.

The chain carries TRBV7-6 and TRBJ1-5; tentatively, D is TRBD1 (6 bases). The CDR3 loop spans 15 amino acids. Deletions cut 7 bases from V and 3 bases from J, with 16 bases between. CDR1 is SGHVS, CDR2 FNYEAQ, per germline. The CDR3 loop is CASTLRGGLNQPQHF. The CDR3 DNA reads TGTGCCAGCACCCTTAGGGGGGGGCTCAATCAGCCCCAGCATTTT.

The chain links TRBV2 to TRBJ2-1, with a weak D call TRBD2 (5 bases). CDR3 length equals 14 residues. Germline CDR1 and CDR2: SNHLY and FYNNEI. V lost 5 bases and J 7 bases, leaving 15 bases between the germline ends. The CDR3 nucleotides are TGTGCCAGCAGTCGGAATAGCGTCCCGAATGAGCAGTTCTTC. It is translated as CASSRNSVPNEQFF.

The rearrangement uses TRBV19 and TRBJ2-1; 9 nucleotides agree with TRBD2. CDR3 length equals 15 residues. CDR1 and CDR2 from the germline V gene are LNHDA and SQIVND (reference sequence). The ends lost 5 bases at V and 4 bases at J; junction bases unmatched: 6. The CDR3 DNA follows: TGTGCCAGTAGTTTAAGCGGGGGGACTTACAATGAGCAGTTCTTC. It translates to CASSLSGGTYNEQFF.

This clone was observed many times. The CDR3 DNA reads TGTGCCAGCAGCTTTCGACGGGTACTCACCGGGGAGCTGTTTTTT. Its translation: CASSFRRVLTGELFF. The chain is built from TRBV13 and TRBJ2-2, with D uncertain. Germline CDR1 and CDR2: PRHDT and FYEKMQ (reference sequence). Trimming pared 3 bases from V and 4 bases from J, leaving 12 bases between. The CDR3 loop spans 15 amino acids.

The chain employs TRBV5-4 and TRBJ1-4; 8 bases line up with TRBD1. There are 13 residues in the CDR3. Germline CDR1 SGHNT, CDR2 YYREEE (reference sequence). V gave up 2 bases and J gave up 10 bases; unmatched junction bases: 4. CDR3 bases: TGTGCCAGCAGCTTCTCAGGGGGCGGAAAACTGTTTTTT. Translated: CASSFSGGGKLFF.